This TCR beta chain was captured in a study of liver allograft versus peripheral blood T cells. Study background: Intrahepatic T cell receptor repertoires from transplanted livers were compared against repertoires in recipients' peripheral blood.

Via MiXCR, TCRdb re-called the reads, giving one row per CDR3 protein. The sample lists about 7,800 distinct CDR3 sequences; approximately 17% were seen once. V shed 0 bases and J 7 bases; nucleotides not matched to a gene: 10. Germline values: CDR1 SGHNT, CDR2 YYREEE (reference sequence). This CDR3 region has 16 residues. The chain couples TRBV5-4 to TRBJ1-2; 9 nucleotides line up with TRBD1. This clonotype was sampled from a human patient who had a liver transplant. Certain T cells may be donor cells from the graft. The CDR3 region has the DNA TGTGCCAGCAGCTTGGGTGCGGGACAGGGTGTGTCTGGCTACACCTTC. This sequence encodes CASSLGAGQGVSGYTF.